The 2 T cell receptor beta chains listed next were all sequenced from one sample in a study of cytomegalovirus exposure and HLA in healthy donors. The study ran its PCR with 60 Vbeta and 13 Jbeta primers. Sequencing was performed with immunoSEQ multiplex PCR; in TCRdb, only in-frame clones are kept and a portion is missing. The sample has 140,000 to 150,000 clones; the top ten hold around 1.5%. The sample comprised PBMCs. The receptor source for this set is a woman between 50 and 59 years old in good health and CMV-seronegative.

CDR3 DNA sequence: TGTGCCAGCAGCTTGAAGGCTAGCGGGATCGAGCAGTACTTC. Its protein is CASSLKASGIEQYF. The rearrangement links TRBV5-4 to TRBJ2-7; 9 positions agree with TRBD2. The CDR3 is made up of 14 amino acids. With 1 base clipped from V and 6 bases from J, the junction kept 5 bases outside the gene matches. Per the germline V gene, CDR1 is SGHNT and CDR2 is YYREEE (reference sequence). Complete variable domain (other parts from reference TRBV5-4 and TRBJ2-7): ETGVTQSPTHLIKTRGQQVTLRCSSQSGHNTVSWYQQALGQGPQFIFQYYREEENGRGNFPPRFSGLQFPNYSSELNVNALELDDSALYLCASSLKASGIEQYFGPGTRLTVT.

The V gene is TRBV9, the J gene TRBJ1-6; 7 bases fit TRBD1. The CDR3 has 15 amino acids. Germline CDR1 and CDR2: SGDLS and YYNGEE. Trimming cost V 3 bases and J 4 bases; bases outside gene matches: 4. The CDR3 region is CASSGQGPYNSPLHF. The DNA of the CDR3 is TGTGCCAGCAGCGGACAGGGACCTTATAATTCACCCCTCCACTTT.